Listed here is a single T cell receptor beta chain. Antigen unknown. The sample belongs to a study of blood T cells in healthy people across ages. Donation came from healthy Caucasian individuals in Russia who were aged roughly 6 to 95. The use of a sample-barcoded 5' primer and a J-beta primer mix characterized a second PCR of about 7 to 12 cycles. In TCRdb, the 5' RACE reads were re-called with MiXCR into one record per CDR3 protein. This sample has 600,000 or so distinct CDR3 sequences, with around 21% found just once. Findings of the study overall: Donor CMV infection status was unknown, possibly confounding age-related changes in expanded clonotypes. The authors considered diversity estimates from one million T cells to be underestimates.

Trimming took 5 bases from V and 2 from J, leaving 12 bases between them. This CDR3 spans 14 amino acids. Germline values: CDR1 SGHAT, CDR2 FQNNGV. This clonotype was sampled from a man aged 70-80 years in good health. This chain links TRBV11-2 with TRBJ1-1; a weak D match, TRBD1 (6 bases). Sequenced input: blood. The CDR3 loop reads CASSTTGQNTEAFF. Here the CDR3 DNA reads TGTGCCAGCAGCACCACAGGGCAAAACACTGAAGCTTTCTTT.